This paragraph reports one T cell receptor (beta chain). Antigen specificity is unknown. These data are taken from a study of blood T cells in healthy people across ages. Findings of the study overall: Aged donors had fewer naive CD4+ cells and lower diversity than long-lived donors. The fall in TCR beta diversity per million T cells was roughly linear with age.

A J-beta primer mix and a sample-barcoded 5' primer were used in a second PCR of roughly 6 to 11 cycles. TCRdb re-analysed the 5' RACE reads in MiXCR, keeping a single row per CDR3 protein. The sample includes about 1.4 million distinct CDR3 sequences, around 59% of them seen just once. The CDR3 consists of 14 residues. Deletions cut 1 base from V and 7 bases from J, with 10 bases between. Per the germline V gene, CDR1 is LGHNA and CDR2 is YSLEER. The sequenced sample was blood. This TCR came from a man aged 18-30 years in good health. V usage is TRBV4-3 and J usage is TRBJ1-4; TRBD1 is a possible D gene (5 bases). CDR3 nucleotides: TGCGCCAGCAGCCAAGTAGGGGCCACTGAAAAACTGTTTTTT. Translation: CASSQVGATEKLFF.